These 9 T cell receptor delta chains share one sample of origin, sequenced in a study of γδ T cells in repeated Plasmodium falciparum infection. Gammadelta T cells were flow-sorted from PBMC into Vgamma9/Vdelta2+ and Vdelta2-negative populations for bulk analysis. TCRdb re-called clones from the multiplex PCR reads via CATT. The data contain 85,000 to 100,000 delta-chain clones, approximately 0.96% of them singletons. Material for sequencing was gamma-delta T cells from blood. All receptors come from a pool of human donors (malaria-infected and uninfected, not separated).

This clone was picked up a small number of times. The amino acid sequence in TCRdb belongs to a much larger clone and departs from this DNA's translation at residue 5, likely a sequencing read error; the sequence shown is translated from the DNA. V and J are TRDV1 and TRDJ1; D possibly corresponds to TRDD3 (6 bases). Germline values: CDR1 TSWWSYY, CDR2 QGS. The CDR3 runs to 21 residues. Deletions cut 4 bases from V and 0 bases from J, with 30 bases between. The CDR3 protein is CALGGPVLTPPWGPYTDKLIF. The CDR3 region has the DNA TGTGCTCTTGGGGGACCGGTCCTAACACCCCCCTGGGGACCTTACACCGATAAACTCATCTTT.

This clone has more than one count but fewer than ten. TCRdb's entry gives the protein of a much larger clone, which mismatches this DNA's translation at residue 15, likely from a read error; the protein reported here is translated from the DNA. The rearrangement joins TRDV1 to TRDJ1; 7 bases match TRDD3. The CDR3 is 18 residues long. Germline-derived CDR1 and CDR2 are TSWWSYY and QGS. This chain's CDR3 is CALGSASLLGKGTDELIF. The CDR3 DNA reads TGTGCTCTTGGGAGTGCCTCCCTACTGGGGAAAGGAACCGATGAACTCATCTTT.

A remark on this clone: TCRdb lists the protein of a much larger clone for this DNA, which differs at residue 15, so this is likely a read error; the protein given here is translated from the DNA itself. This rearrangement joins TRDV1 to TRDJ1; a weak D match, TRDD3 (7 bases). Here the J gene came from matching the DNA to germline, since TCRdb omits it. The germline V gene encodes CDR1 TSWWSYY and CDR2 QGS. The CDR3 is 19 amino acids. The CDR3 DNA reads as TGTGCTCTTGGGAACCTTCCGGGCGGCTGGGGGCAGTACACCGGTAAACTCATCTTT. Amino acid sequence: CALGNLPGGWGQYTGKLIF.

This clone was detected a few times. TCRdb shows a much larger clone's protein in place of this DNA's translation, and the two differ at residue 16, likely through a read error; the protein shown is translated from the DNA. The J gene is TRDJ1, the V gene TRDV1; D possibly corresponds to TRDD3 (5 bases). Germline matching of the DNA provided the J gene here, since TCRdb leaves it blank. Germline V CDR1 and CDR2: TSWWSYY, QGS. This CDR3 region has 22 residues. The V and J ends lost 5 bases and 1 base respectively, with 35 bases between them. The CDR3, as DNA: TGTGCTCTTGGGAACCCCCGTAAAAGGGCGCCAACTTGGGGACAGGCCACCGATAAACTCATCTTT. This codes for CALGNPRKRAPTWGQATDKLIF.

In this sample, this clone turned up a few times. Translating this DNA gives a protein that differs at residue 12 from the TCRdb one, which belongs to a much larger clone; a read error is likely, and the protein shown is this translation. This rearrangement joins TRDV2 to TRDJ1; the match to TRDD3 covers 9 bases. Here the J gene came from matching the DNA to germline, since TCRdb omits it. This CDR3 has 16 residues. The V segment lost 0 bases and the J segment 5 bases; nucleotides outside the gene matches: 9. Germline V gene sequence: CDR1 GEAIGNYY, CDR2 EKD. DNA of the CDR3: TGTGCCTGTGACACCGAGTTTCTGGGGGATGTAGATAAACTCATCTTT. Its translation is CACDTEFLGDVDKLIF.

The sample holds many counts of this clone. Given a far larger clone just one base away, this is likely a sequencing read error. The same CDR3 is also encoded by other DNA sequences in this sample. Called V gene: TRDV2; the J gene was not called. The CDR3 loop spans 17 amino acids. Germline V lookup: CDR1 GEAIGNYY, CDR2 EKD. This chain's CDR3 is CACDTAEENRDTRQMFF. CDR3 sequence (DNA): TGTGCCTGTGACACCGCCGAAGAGAACAGGGACACCCGACAGATGTTCTTC.

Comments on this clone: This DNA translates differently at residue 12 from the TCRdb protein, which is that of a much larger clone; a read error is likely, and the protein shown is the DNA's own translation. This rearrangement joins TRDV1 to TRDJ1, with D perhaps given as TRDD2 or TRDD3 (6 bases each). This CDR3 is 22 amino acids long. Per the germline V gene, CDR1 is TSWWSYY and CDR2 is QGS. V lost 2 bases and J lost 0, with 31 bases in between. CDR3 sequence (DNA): TGTGCTCTTGGGGAAATTTCTACGTCCTACTGGGTGATACCACCGTACACCGATAAACTCATCTTT. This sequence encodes CALGEISTSYWVIPPYTDKLIF.

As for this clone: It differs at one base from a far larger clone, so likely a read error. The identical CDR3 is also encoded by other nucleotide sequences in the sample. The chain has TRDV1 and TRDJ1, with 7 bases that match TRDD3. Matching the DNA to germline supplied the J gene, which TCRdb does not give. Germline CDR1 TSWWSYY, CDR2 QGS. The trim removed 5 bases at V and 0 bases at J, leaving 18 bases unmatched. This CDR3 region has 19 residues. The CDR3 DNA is TGTGCTCTTGGGTCTTGTAAGTGGGGGACCCGGGGGTACACCGATAAACTCATCTTT. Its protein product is CALGSCKWGTRGYTDKLIF.

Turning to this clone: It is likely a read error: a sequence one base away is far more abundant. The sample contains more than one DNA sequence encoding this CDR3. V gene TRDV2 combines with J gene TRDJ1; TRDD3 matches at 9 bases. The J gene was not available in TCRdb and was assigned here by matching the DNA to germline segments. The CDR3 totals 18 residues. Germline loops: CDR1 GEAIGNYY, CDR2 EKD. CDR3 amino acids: CACDTRGIPTYHTDKLIF. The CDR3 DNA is TGTGCCTGCGACACCCGGGGGATACCCACCTACCACACCGATAAACTCATCTTT.